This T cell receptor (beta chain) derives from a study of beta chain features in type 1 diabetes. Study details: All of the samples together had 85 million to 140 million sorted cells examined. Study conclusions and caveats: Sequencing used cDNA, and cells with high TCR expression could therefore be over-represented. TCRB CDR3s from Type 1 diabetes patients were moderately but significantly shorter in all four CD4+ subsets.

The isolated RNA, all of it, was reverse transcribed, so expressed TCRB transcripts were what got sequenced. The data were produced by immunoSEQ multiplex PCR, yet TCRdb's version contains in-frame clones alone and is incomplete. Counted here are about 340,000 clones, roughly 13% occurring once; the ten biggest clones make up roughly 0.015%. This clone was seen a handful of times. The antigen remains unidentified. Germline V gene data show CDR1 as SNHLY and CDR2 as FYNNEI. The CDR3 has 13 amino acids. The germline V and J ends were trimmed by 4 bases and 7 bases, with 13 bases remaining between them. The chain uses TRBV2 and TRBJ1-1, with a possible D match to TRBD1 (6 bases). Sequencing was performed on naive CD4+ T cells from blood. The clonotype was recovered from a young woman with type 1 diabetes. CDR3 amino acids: CASSAQGHLEAFF. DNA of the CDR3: TGTGCCAGCAGTGCCCAGGGACACCTTGAAGCTTTCTTT.